One T cell receptor beta chain is described in this entry. Antigen specificity is unknown. The source of the sample is a study of T-cell memory formation after mild COVID-19. Study in general: Each donor largely had its own TCR clusters. Study-level findings and limits: From day 15 to 85, contracting clones were balanced between CD4 and CD8, whereas later expanders leaned toward CD4+. Among CD4+ contracting clones, most were CM and EM, and CD8+ ones EMRA.

Trimming cost V 4 bases and J 13 bases; bases outside gene matches: 10. Germline V CDR1 and CDR2: LGHDT, YNNKEL (reference sequence). The CDR3 consists of 12 residues. Using constant-segment primers, 5'RACE produced TCR alpha and TCR beta cDNA libraries carrying sample barcodes and UMIs. TCRdb itself ran the 5' RACE reads through MiXCR, one entry per CDR3 protein. Of hundreds of thousands of distinct CDR3 sequences listed, about 23% are singletons. The rearrangement joins TRBV3-1 to TRBJ2-7, with 7 bases identical to TRBD2. The clonotype was recovered from an adult woman who had mild COVID-19 (a few samples of this study predate the infection). Cell type and time point are not known. Specimen: PBMCs or a T cell subset sorted from them (not recorded which). The CDR3 DNA is TGTGCCAGCAGCCGCTCGGCGGGAGTCGCTTACTTC. Translating gives CASSRSAGVAYF.